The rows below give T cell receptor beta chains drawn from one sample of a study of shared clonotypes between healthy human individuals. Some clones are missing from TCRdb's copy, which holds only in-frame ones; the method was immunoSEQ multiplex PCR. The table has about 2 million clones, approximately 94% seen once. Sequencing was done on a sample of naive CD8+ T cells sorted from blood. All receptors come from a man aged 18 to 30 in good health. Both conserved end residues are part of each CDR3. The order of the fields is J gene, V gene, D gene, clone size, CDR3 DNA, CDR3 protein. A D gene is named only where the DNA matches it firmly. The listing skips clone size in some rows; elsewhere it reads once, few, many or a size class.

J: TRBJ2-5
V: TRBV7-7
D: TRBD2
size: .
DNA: TGTGCTAGCAGCCTAGCGGGACTTGAAGAGACCCAGTACTTC
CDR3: CASSLAGLEETQYF

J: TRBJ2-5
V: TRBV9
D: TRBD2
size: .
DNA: TGTGCCAGCAGCGCCGAGGGACTAGTAAATTATGAGACCCAGTACTTC
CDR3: CASSAEGLVNYETQYF

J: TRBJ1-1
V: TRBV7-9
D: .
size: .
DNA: TGTGCCAGCACCGGGACAACCCGAGACACTGAAGCTTTCTTT
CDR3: CASTGTTRDTEAFF

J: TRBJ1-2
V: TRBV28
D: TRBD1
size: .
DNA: TGTGCCAGCAGTTTAGACAGGGAATATGGCTACACCTTC
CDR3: CASSLDREYGYTF

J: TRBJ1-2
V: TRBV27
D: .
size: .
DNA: TGTGCCAGCAGCCCATACTCCACCGGGTTCTATGGCTACACCTTC
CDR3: CASSPYSTGFYGYTF

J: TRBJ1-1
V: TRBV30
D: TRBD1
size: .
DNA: TGTGCCTGGAGTGTCTGGACAGGGACTGAAGCTTTCTTT
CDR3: CAWSVWTGTEAFF

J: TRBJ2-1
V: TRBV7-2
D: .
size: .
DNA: TGTGCCAGCAGCTTAGGCCCCGGTTGGGGGTGGGAGCAGTTCTTC
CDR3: CASSLGPGWGWEQFF

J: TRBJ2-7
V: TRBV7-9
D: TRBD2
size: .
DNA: TGTGCCAGCAGCTCTCCCCCACTAGCGTACTCCTACGAGCAGTACTTC
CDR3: CASSSPPLAYSYEQYF

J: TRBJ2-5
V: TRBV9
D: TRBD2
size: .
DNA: TGTGCCAGCAGCCCCCTAACCGGGGGGGGGACCCAGTACTTC
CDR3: CASSPLTGGGTQYF

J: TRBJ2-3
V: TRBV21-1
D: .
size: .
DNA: TGTGCCAGCAGCAAAGAAGGGATAAAGGGGCCCCCCAACCGCACAGATACGCAGTATTTT
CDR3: CASSKEGIKGPPNRTDTQYF

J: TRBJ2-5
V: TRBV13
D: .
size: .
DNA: TGTGCCAGCAGCTTACAGGGGAACCCATTGGCTGACTTC
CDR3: CASSLQGNPLADF

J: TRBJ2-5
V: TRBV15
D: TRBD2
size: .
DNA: TGTGCCACCGGGGCGGGGGGGCTCAGGTCGGAGACCCAGTACTTC
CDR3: CATGAGGLRSETQYF

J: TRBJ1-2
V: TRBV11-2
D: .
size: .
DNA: TGTGCCAGCAGCTTATACCAGCCAGGGATCACCTTC
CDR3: CASSLYQPGITF

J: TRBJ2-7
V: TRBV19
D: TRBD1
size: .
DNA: TGTGCCAGTAGTCCCCGGGACAGGGCCCCCTACGAGCAGTACTTC
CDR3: CASSPRDRAPYEQYF

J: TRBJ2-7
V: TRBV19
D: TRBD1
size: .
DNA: TGTGCCAGTAGTATGGGACAGGGGGCTTTCAACGAGCAGTACTTC
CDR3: CASSMGQGAFNEQYF

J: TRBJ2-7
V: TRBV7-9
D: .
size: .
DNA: TGTGCCAGCAGCTTAGGGGGGGCTCCTTACGAGCAGTACTTC
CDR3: CASSLGGAPYEQYF

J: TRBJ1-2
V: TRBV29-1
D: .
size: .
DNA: TGCAGCGTTGAGGACATAGAATATGGCTACACCTTC
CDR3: CSVEDIEYGYTF

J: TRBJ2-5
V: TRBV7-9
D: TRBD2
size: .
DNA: TGTGCCAGCAGCTTCGGGGGAGGGCAAGAGACCCAGTACTTC
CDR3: CASSFGGGQETQYF

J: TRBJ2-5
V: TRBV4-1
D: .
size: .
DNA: TGCGCCAGCAGCCAAGGGACCCAAGAGACCCAGTACTTC
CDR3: CASSQGTQETQYF

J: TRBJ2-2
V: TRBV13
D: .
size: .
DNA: TGTGCCAGCAGCCCCAGAAACACCGGGGAGCTGTTTTTT
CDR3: CASSPRNTGELFF

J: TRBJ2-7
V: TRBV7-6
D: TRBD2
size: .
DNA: TGTGCCAGCAGCTTAGGGACTAGCGGGGCCCCCTACGAGCAGTACTTC
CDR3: CASSLGTSGAPYEQYF

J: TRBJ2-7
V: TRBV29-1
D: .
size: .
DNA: TGCAGCGTTGAAGATCCGGGACTTAGCTCCTACGAGCAGTACTTC
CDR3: CSVEDPGLSSYEQYF

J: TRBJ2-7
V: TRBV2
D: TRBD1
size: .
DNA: TGTGCCTTCTCCCCTTACCCGGGGACAGACATTGTCTACGAGCAGTACTTC
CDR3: CAFSPYPGTDIVYEQYF

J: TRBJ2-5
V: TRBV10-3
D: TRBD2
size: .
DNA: TGTGCCATCAGTGAGCCTAGCGGGGAGGAGACCCAGTACTTC
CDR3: CAISEPSGEETQYF

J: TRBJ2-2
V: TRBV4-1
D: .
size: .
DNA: TGCGCCAGCAGTGTGGGGGCGAACACCGGGGAGCTGTTTTTT
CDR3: CASSVGANTGELFF

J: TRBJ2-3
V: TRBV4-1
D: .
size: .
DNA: TGCGCCAGCAGCCAAGTCCCAGGGTATTACGGCACAGATACGCAGTATTTT
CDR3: CASSQVPGYYGTDTQYF

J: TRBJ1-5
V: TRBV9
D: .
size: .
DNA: TGTGCCAGCAGCCCCTCGGGATCAAATCAGCCCCAGCATTTT
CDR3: CASSPSGSNQPQHF

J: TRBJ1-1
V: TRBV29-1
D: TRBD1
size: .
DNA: TGCAGCGTTGCTGACAGGGGGAGGACTGAAGCTTTCTTT
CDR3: CSVADRGRTEAFF

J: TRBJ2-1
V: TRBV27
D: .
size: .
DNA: TGTGCCAGCAGTCCTAGTTCGTCCTACAATGAGCAGTTCTTC
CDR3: CASSPSSSYNEQFF

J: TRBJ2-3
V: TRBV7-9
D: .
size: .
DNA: TGTGCCAGCAGCCAAGGGAGCCTATCCACAGATACGCAGTATTTT
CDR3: CASSQGSLSTDTQYF

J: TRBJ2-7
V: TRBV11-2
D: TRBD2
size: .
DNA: TGTGCCAGCAGCTTCCTGACTAGCGGGAGCTCCTACGAGCAGTACTTC
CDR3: CASSFLTSGSSYEQYF

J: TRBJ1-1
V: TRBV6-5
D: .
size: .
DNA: TGTGCCAGCAGCCAACGGGGGATGAACACTGAAGCTTTCTTT
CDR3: CASSQRGMNTEAFF

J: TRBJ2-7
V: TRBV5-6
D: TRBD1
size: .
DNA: TGTGCCAGCAGATCAATTTCGGGACAGGGATACTACGAGCAGTACTTC
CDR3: CASRSISGQGYYEQYF

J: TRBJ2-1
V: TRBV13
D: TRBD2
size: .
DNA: TGTGCCAGCAGCTTAACCCCTGGGACTAGCGGGAGGTACCGCTCCTACAATGAGCAGTTCTTC
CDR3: CASSLTPGTSGRYRSYNEQFF

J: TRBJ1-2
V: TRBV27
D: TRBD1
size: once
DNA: TGTGCCAGCAGTTACCGAACGGACAGGAACTATGGCTACACCTTC
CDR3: CASSYRTDRNYGYTF

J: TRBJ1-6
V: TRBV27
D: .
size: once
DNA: TGTGCCAGCAGTACGGGTCCGGGCTCCTATAATTCACCCCTCCACTTT
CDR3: CASSTGPGSYNSPLHF

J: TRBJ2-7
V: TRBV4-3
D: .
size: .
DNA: TGCGCCAGCAGCCAAGATAGGGGCCTATTCTACGAGCAGTACTTC
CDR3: CASSQDRGLFYEQYF

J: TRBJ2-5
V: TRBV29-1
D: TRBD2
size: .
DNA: TGCAGCGTTGAACTAGCGGGAGTCTGGGAGACCCAGTACTTC
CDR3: CSVELAGVWETQYF

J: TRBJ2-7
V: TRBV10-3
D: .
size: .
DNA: TGTGCCATCAGTCAAGACTCCTACGAGCAGTACTTC
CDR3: CAISQDSYEQYF

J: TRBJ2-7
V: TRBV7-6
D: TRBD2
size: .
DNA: TGTGCCAGCAGCATAGGGACTAGCGGTGCCTACGAGCAGTACTTC
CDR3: CASSIGTSGAYEQYF

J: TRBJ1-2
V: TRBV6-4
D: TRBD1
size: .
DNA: TGTGCCAGCAGTGACAACCGGGACAGGGGGCTCGCGAGGGGCTACACCTTC
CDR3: CASSDNRDRGLARGYTF

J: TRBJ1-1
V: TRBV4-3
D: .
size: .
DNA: TGCGCCAGCAGGCGCCGGGACGGGAACACTGAAGCTTTCTTT
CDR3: CASRRRDGNTEAFF